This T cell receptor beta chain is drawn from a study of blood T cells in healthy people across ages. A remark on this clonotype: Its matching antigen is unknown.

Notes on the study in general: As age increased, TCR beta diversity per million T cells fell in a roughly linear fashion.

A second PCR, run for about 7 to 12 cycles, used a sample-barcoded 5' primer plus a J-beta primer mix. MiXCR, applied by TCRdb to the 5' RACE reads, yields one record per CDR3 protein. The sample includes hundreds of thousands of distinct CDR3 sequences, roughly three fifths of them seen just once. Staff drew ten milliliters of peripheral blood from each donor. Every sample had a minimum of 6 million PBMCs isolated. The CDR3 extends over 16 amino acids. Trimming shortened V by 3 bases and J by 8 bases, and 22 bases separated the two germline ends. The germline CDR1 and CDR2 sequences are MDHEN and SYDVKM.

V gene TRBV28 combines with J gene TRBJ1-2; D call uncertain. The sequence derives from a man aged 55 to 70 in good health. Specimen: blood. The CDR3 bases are TGTGCCAGCAGTTTTCTCCGGAATGTCGGGTCGGGGGGCTACACCTTC. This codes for CASSFLRNVGSGGYTF.